Each of the 32 T cell receptor beta chains below was sequenced from the same sample in a study of cytomegalovirus exposure and HLA in healthy donors. The primer mix had 60 Vbeta and 13 Jbeta primers. The method was immunoSEQ multiplex PCR; TCRdb's version includes in-frame clones alone and lacks a portion of them. The sample consists of around 50,000 clones, 60% to 85% of them appearing once. The specimen was PBMCs. Source of these receptors: a man aged 30-40 years in good health and CMV-seropositive.

V and J are TRBV2 and TRBJ2-5, with D possibly matching TRBD2 (6 bases). Germline CDR1 and CDR2: SNHLY and FYNNEI. This CDR3 comprises 14 residues. V lost 3 bases to trimming and J lost 9 bases, with 17 bases between them. CDR3 DNA sequence: TGTGCCAGCAGTGACGGTGAACTAGCCCCCGCCCAGTACTTC. It translates to CASSDGELAPAQYF.

This chain uses TRBV5-1 with TRBJ2-7, with 7 bases aligning to TRBD1. Germline assignment: CDR1 SGHRS and CDR2 YFSETQ. J gave up 2 bases and V 5 bases, and 4 bases lay outside the gene matches. CDR3 length equals 13 residues. The CDR3 DNA reads TGCGCCAGCAGGGCGACAGGGACCTACGAGCAGTACTTC. Translated, it gives CASRATGTYEQYF. Using reference TRBV5-1 and TRBJ2-7 for the parts outside the CDR3, the full variable domain is KAGVTQTPRYLIKTRGQQVTLSCSPISGHRSVSWYQQTPGQGLQFLFEYFSETQRNKGNFPGRFSGRQFSNSRSEMNVSTLELGDSALYLCASRATGTYEQYFGPGTRLTVT.

This clone was observed a single time. The chain links TRBV9 to TRBJ2-1; 8 bases align to TRBD2. J lost 0 bases, V lost 2 bases, and 13 bases had no gene match. From germline, CDR1 is SGDLS and CDR2 YYNGEE. CDR3 size: 19 residues. This CDR3 reads CASSVVGGGSPSSYNEQFF. Here the CDR3 DNA reads TGTGCCAGCAGCGTCGTGGGCGGGGGGTCCCCGAGCTCCTACAATGAGCAGTTCTTC.

V is TRBV6-6 and J is TRBJ2-5; 14 nucleotides match TRBD2. The length of the CDR3 is 16 residues. CDR1 MNHNY and CDR2 SVGAGI come from the germline V gene (reference sequence). The V segment lost 4 bases and the J segment 2 bases; nucleotides outside the gene matches: 3. The DNA for the CDR3 is TGTGCCAGCAGTTTTCGGACTAGCGGGGGGCAAGAGACCCAGTACTTC. This gives the protein CASSFRTSGGQETQYF.

This clone was found once. The V call is TRBV11-1, the J call TRBJ2-7; maybe TRBD2 (5 bases). The germline V and J ends were trimmed by 2 bases and 0 bases, with 11 bases remaining between them. Looked up from germline, CDR1 is SGHAT and CDR2 is FQDESV (reference sequence). There are 15 residues in the CDR3. This CDR3 is CASSLRTPSSYEQYF. The CDR3 DNA is TGTGCCAGCAGCTTAAGGACTCCGAGCTCCTACGAGCAGTACTTC.

The count of this clone is one. The chain uses TRBV7-9 and TRBJ2-7; D may be TRBD1 (6 bases). CDR3 length: 16 residues. Trimming left V 5 bases short and J 0 bases short, with 17 bases between. Looked up from germline, CDR1 is SEHNR and CDR2 is FQNEAQ (reference sequence). The CDR3 DNA follows: TGTGCCAGCAGCCCCCAAACAGGGTTGGTCTCCTACGAGCAGTACTTC. Translating gives CASSPQTGLVSYEQYF.

This chain joins TRBV6-1 and TRBJ2-3; TRBD2 matches at 7 bases. This CDR3 has 13 amino acids. The V segment lost 8 bases and the J segment 3 bases; nucleotides outside the gene matches: 5. CDR1 is MNHNS, CDR2 SASEGT, per germline. This chain's CDR3 is CASERGVTDTQYF. DNA of the CDR3: TGTGCCAGCGAGCGGGGAGTAACAGATACGCAGTATTTT.

The V call is TRBV7-9, the J call TRBJ2-5, with TRBD2 matching 12 bases. V trimming: 5 bases; J trimming: 3 bases; junction bases outside the gene matches: 7. The CDR3 runs 16 residues. Germline V gene data show CDR1 as SEHNR and CDR2 as FQNEAQ (reference sequence). The DNA for the CDR3 is TGTGCCAGCAGCCGTCCTAGCGGGGGGGCCAAAGAGACCCAGTACTTC. Translated, it gives CASSRPSGGAKETQYF.

This chain connects TRBV2 to TRBJ2-5, with TRBD1 matching 9 bases. Germline CDR1 and CDR2: SNHLY and FYNNEI. The CDR3 contains 16 residues. The trim removed 5 bases at V and 5 bases at J, leaving 12 bases unmatched. CDR3 amino acids: CASSMPWGQGSETQYF. CDR3 sequence (DNA): TGTGCCAGCAGTATGCCTTGGGGACAGGGTTCGGAGACCCAGTACTTC.

The chain recombines TRBV6-1 with TRBJ1-5; D gene unclear. Trimming removed 7 bases from V and 4 bases from J, with 14 bases in between. The CDR3 is 14 residues long. CDR1 and CDR2 (germline): MNHNS, SASEGT. The CDR3 protein is CASTTEGANQPQHF. The CDR3 DNA reads TGTGCCAGCACTACCGAGGGCGCTAATCAGCCCCAGCATTTT.

V gene TRBV5-1 combines with J gene TRBJ2-7; D perhaps matches TRBD2 (6 bases). Germline CDR1 SGHRS, CDR2 YFSETQ. The CDR3 spans 15 residues. Trimming pared 5 bases from V and 0 bases from J, leaving 15 bases between. CDR3 sequence (DNA): TGCGCCAGCAGTATCTCGGGACTGAGCTCCTACGAGCAGTACTTC. Translated, it gives CASSISGLSSYEQYF. Filled out from reference TRBV5-1 and TRBJ2-7, the complete variable domain reads KAGVTQTPRYLIKTRGQQVTLSCSPISGHRSVSWYQQTPGQGLQFLFEYFSETQRNKGNFPGRFSGRQFSNSRSEMNVSTLELGDSALYLCASSISGLSSYEQYFGPGTRLTVT.

The chain is built from TRBV7-2 and TRBJ2-1; 7 positions agree with TRBD1. Germline V gene data show CDR1 as SGHTA and CDR2 as FQGNSA. The ends lost 4 bases at V and 0 bases at J; junction bases unmatched: 9. The CDR3 is 17 amino acids. CDR3 sequence reads: CASSSPQGNPSYNEQFF. The CDR3 DNA is TGTGCCAGCAGCTCCCCACAGGGGAATCCCTCCTACAATGAGCAGTTCTTC.

V usage is TRBV6-1 and J usage is TRBJ2-5; 8 positions agree with TRBD2. Germline lookup yields CDR1 MNHNS and CDR2 SASEGT. Unmatched junction bases numbered 7, after V lost 5 bases and J lost 2 bases. This CDR3 contains 15 residues. The CDR3 protein is CASSNLAGTQETQYF. The CDR3 DNA reads TGTGCCAGCAGTAACTTAGCGGGGACACAAGAGACCCAGTACTTC.

This chain links TRBV5-1 with TRBJ1-2, with D perhaps TRBD1 (5 bases). V lost 4 bases, J lost 2 bases, and 18 bases lay in between. This CDR3 is 16 amino acids long. Germline V lookup: CDR1 SGHRS, CDR2 YFSETQ. The CDR3 DNA sequence: TGCGCCAGCAGCCGGGAGCCACAGGAGTGGAACTATGGCTACACCTTC. Translation: CASSREPQEWNYGYTF.

This chain uses TRBV6-1 with TRBJ2-7; D gene ambiguous. V shed 9 bases and J shed 0 bases, with 12 bases lying between them. Germline lookup yields CDR1 MNHNS and CDR2 SASEGT. The CDR3 spans 13 residues. CDR3 sequence (DNA): TGTGCCAGTGCGGCTTTAGGCTCCTACGAGCAGTACTTC. As protein: CASAALGSYEQYF.

The chain combines TRBV6-5 with TRBJ1-2; D not certain. Germline assignment: CDR1 MNHEY and CDR2 SVGAGI. Trimming removed 0 bases at V and 6 bases at J, with 8 bases between. The CDR3 extends over 13 amino acids. CDR3 DNA sequence: TGTGCCAGCAGTTACTCCCCGAGAAATGGCTACACCTTC. Protein product: CASSYSPRNGYTF.

V usage is TRBV5-5 and J usage is TRBJ1-2, with D possibly TRBD1 on 5 matching bases. This CDR3 spans 15 amino acids. Germline CDR1 and CDR2: SGHKS and YYEKEE (reference sequence). V lost 0 bases to trimming and J lost 7 bases, with 16 bases between them. The chain's CDR3 is CASSLEGTEEGGYTF. Here the CDR3 DNA reads TGTGCCAGCAGCTTGGAGGGGACGGAGGAGGGTGGCTACACCTTC.

This chain connects TRBV5-6 to TRBJ1-2; D gene uncertain. The germline CDR1 and CDR2 sequences are SGHDT and YYEEEE. V shed 4 bases and J shed 4 bases, with 8 bases lying between them. The CDR3 contains 12 residues. Here the CDR3 DNA reads TGTGCCAGCAGCCCTCGACTCTATGGCTACACCTTC. This encodes CASSPRLYGYTF.

The rearrangement links TRBV5-4 to TRBJ1-2; 7 bases match TRBD1. Germline CDR1 SGHNT, CDR2 YYREEE (reference sequence). Trimming took 0 bases from V and 3 from J; bases not matched to a gene: 2. The CDR3 consists of 14 residues. For the CDR3, the DNA is TGTGCCAGCAGCTTGGGCGACAGGGACTATGGCTACACCTTC. The encoded protein is CASSLGDRDYGYTF.

The chain links TRBV23-1 to TRBJ1-5; D is perhaps TRBD1 (5 bases). TRBV23-1 is treated as an ORF (open reading frame) with a function not yet certain. V was cut by 4 bases and J by 4 bases, with 14 bases left in between. CDR3 length: 15 residues. This CDR3 is CASSLRGHLNQPQHF. The CDR3 coding sequence is TGCGCCAGCAGTCTCCGCGGACATTTAAATCAGCCCCAGCATTTT.

This chain uses TRBV18 with TRBJ1-2; TRBD1 agrees at 8 bases. Germline loops: CDR1 KGHSH, CDR2 LQKENI. There are 16 residues in the CDR3. With V trimmed by 2 bases and J by 8 bases, 13 bases remained unmatched. The CDR3 DNA reads as TGTGCCAGCTCACCAAACTTGGGGCAGGGGGCTGGAGGCTACACCTTC. As protein: CASSPNLGQGAGGYTF. Using reference TRBV18 and TRBJ1-2 for the parts outside the CDR3, the full variable domain is NAGVMQNPRHLVRRRGQEARLRCSPMKGHSHVYWYRQLPEEGLKFMVYLQKENIIDESGMPKERFSAEFPKEGPSILRIQQVVRGDSAAYFCASSPNLGQGAGGYTFGSGTRLTVV.

This sequence joins TRBV7-9 and TRBJ2-7; 11 bases map to TRBD2. V gave up 3 bases and J gave up 2 bases; unmatched junction bases: 9. Germline V gives CDR1 SEHNR, CDR2 FQNEAQ (reference sequence). This CDR3 region has 17 residues. As DNA, the CDR3 is TGTGCCAGCAGCTTGGCTAGCGGGGGGCAGTCGACCTACGAGCAGTACTTC. This sequence encodes CASSLASGGQSTYEQYF.

The rearrangement joins TRBV5-4 to TRBJ2-5, with 7 bases lining up with TRBD2. Germline V gene sequence: CDR1 SGHNT, CDR2 YYREEE (reference sequence). V shed 4 bases and J 8 bases; nucleotides not matched to a gene: 14. This CDR3 is built from 15 residues. The CDR3 region is CASSLGGGESKTQYF. CDR3 bases: TGTGCCAGCAGCCTTGGGGGAGGGGAAAGTAAAACCCAGTACTTC.

The rearrangement links TRBV7-3 to TRBJ1-6; TRBD1 matches 8 bases. Germline assignment: CDR1 SGHTA and CDR2 FQGTGA. CDR3 size: 15 residues. V lost 5 bases, J lost 7 bases, and 7 bases stayed unmatched. For the CDR3, the DNA is TGTGCCAGCAGCCTCCAGGGGGCCGGGAATTCACCCCTCCACTTT. Amino acids: CASSLQGAGNSPLHF.

V and J are TRBV27 and TRBJ1-4, with unresolved D. CDR1 is MNHEY, CDR2 SMNVEV, per germline (reference sequence). The CDR3 spans 15 residues. V dropped 7 bases and J dropped 2 bases, with 14 bases sitting between them. The chain's CDR3 is CASTPIGGTNEKLFF. The CDR3 bases are TGTGCCAGCACCCCTATCGGAGGGACTAATGAAAAACTGTTTTTT.

Worth noting for this clone: The junction shows a germline mismatch at one end, possibly a read error. The genes are TRBV7-3 and TRBJ2-7, with TRBD2 matching over 10 bases. This CDR3 spans 14 amino acids. Germline V CDR1 and CDR2: SGHTA, FQGTGA. As DNA, the CDR3 is TGTGCCAGCAGCCTAACCCCACTAGCGGGGGAGCAGTACTTC. This codes for CASSLTPLAGEQYF.

The chain employs TRBV9 and TRBJ2-5, with 9 bases fitting TRBD1. Germline trimming cut 2 bases from V and 4 bases from J; bases unmatched to any gene: 9. The germline V gene encodes CDR1 SGDLS and CDR2 YYNGEE. There are 16 residues in the CDR3. CDR3 nucleotides: TGTGCCAGCAGCGTCACCGGGACAGGGATCACAGAGACCCAGTACTTC. Translation gives CASSVTGTGITETQYF.

In this sample, this clone turned up a few times. The chain employs TRBV25-1 and TRBJ1-1, with D tentatively TRBD1 (6 bases). In germline, CDR1 is MGHDK, CDR2 SYGVNS. This CDR3 is built from 11 residues. Trimming stripped 6 bases from V and 8 bases from J, with 10 bases between. In nucleotides, the CDR3 is TGTGCCAGCAGATTCGGACAGGAAGCTTTCTTT. Protein: CASRFGQEAFF.

This chain links TRBV30 with TRBJ2-1, with D perhaps matching TRBD2 (6 bases). V was pared by 2 bases and J by 6 bases, with 8 bases between. CDR3 size: 12 residues. The germline gives CDR1 GTSNPN, CDR2 SVGIG (reference sequence). CDR3 DNA sequence: TGTGCCTGGAGTAGGGGAGGCAATGAGCAGTTCTTC. Translating it yields CAWSRGGNEQFF. Combining the CDR3 with reference TRBV30 and TRBJ2-1 gives the whole variable domain SQTIHQWPATLVQPVGSPLSLECTVEGTSNPNLYWYRQAAGRGLQLLFYSVGIGQISSEVPQNLSASRPQDRQFILSSKKLLLSDSGFYLCAWSRGGNEQFFGPGTRLTVL.

The V call is TRBV5-4, the J call TRBJ2-7; TRBD1 matches at 7 bases. CDR1 and CDR2 (germline): SGHNT, YYREEE (reference sequence). The CDR3 is 16 amino acids. J lost 3 bases, V lost 3 bases, and 12 bases had no gene match. The chain's CDR3 is CASSSSPGTAFYEQYF. The CDR3 bases are TGTGCCAGCAGCTCTAGTCCCGGGACAGCTTTCTACGAGCAGTACTTC.

The V gene is TRBV15, the J gene TRBJ1-2; D remains unclear. Looked up from germline, CDR1 is LNHNV and CDR2 is YYDKDF (reference sequence). V was shortened by 1 base and J by 3 bases, with 12 bases between the two germline ends. This CDR3 comprises 15 residues. This chain's CDR3 is CATSRGFGKDYGYTF. CDR3 DNA: TGTGCCACCAGCAGAGGTTTCGGGAAGGACTATGGCTACACCTTC. The variable domain in full, with the rest retrieved from reference TRBV15 and TRBJ1-2, is DAMVIQNPRYQVTQFGKPVTLSCSQTLNHNVMYWYQQKSSQAPKLLFHYYDKDFNNEADTPDNFQSRRPNTSFCFLDIRSPGLGDTAMYLCATSRGFGKDYGYTFGSGTRLTVV.

The chain uses TRBV5-6 and TRBJ2-1; D is ambiguous. The CDR3 is made up of 15 amino acids. CDR1 and CDR2 from the germline V gene are SGHDT and YYEEEE. V was shortened by 0 bases and J by 0 bases, with 7 bases between the two germline ends. The CDR3 nucleotides read TGTGCCAGCAGCTTGGGTAGGAGCTCCTACAATGAGCAGTTCTTC. It yields the protein CASSLGRSSYNEQFF.